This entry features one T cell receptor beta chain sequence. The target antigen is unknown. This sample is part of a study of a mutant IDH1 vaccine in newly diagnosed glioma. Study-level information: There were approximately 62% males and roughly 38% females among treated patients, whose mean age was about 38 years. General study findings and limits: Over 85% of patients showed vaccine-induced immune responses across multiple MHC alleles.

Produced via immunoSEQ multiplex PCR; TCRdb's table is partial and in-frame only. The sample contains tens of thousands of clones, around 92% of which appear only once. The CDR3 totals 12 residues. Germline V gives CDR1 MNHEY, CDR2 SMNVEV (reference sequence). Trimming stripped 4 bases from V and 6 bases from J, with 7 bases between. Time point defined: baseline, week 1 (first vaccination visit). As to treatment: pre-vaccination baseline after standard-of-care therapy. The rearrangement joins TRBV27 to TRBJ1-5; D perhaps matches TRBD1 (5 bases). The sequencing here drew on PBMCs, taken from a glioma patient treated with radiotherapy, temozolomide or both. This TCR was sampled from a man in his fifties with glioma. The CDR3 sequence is CASSSGLQPQHF. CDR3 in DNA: TGTGCCAGCAGTTCAGGGCTTCAGCCCCAGCATTTT.